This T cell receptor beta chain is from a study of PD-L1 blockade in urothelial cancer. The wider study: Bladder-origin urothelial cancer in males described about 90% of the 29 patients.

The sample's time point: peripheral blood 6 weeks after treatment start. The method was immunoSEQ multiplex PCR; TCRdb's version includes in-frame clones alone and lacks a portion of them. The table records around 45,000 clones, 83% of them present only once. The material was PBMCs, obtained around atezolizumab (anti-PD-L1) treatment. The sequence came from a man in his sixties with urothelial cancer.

CDR3 residues: CASSLGLAGGQETQYF. CDR3 sequence (DNA): TGTGCCAGCAGCTTAGGACTAGCGGGGGGGCAGGAGACCCAGTACTTC. The chain combines TRBV7-2 with TRBJ2-5, with TRBD2 matching 14 bases. The CDR3 has 16 residues. Per germline, CDR1 SGHTA and CDR2 FQGNSA. The junction had 3 bases not matched to a gene; V was cut back by 1 base and J by 5 bases.